The subject of this entry is one TCR beta chain. Clones were read by immunoSEQ multiplex PCR, and TCRdb kept only the in-frame ones, dropping some. The table includes about 460,000 clones, less than 90% detected once. This sample was included in a study of blood T cell repertoires in COVID-19. In germline, CDR1 is SGDLS, CDR2 YYNGEE. Deletions cut 2 bases from V and 5 bases from J, with 10 bases between. The CDR3 is made up of 13 amino acids. Sequenced: PBMCs or T cells enriched from blood (not recorded which). The chain joins TRBV9 to TRBJ2-5; D possibly corresponds to TRBD2 (6 bases). This receptor was identified in a woman aged 55-75 years who had recovered from COVID-19. Written as DNA, the CDR3 is TGTGCCAGCAGCGTGGGACTGATGGAGACCCAGTACTTC. Its protein is CASSVGLMETQYF.